Each of the 8 T cell receptor beta chains below was sequenced from the same sample in a study of response to subunit inactivated influenza vaccine. TCRdb independently ran MiXCR on the RT-PCR reads; one entry per CDR3 protein. The sample has around 160,000 distinct CDR3 sequences, around 9.9% seen once; the top ten hold roughly 12%. Sequencing used non-naive T cells sorted from PBMCs, obtained roughly 47 days after vaccination. All receptors come from a man aged 45-60 years who received an inactivated influenza vaccine.

The chain combines TRBV15 with TRBJ2-6; D unresolved. The germline gives CDR1 LNHNV, CDR2 YYDKDF (reference sequence). Between the trimmed V and J ends, which lost 1 base and 1 base, there was a span of 5 bases. The CDR3 is 15 residues long. For the CDR3, the DNA is TGTGCCACCAGCAGAGGTGGGTCTGGGGCCAACGTCCTGACTTTC. Translated, it gives CATSRGGSGANVLTF.

This clonotype has at least ten counts. This sequence joins TRBV2 and TRBJ2-3; the D is unclear. The V end was cut by 7 bases, the J end by 2 bases, with 19 bases between. CDR3 length: 16 amino acids. Germline assignment: CDR1 SNHLY and CDR2 FYNNEI. The CDR3 here is CASKNGHPINTDTQYF. Here the CDR3 DNA reads TGTGCCAGCAAGAACGGCCACCCAATCAACACAGATACGCAGTATTTT.

The sample holds many counts of this clonotype. V gene TRBV7-2 combines with J gene TRBJ2-5; no clear D. Germline CDR1 SGHTA, CDR2 FQGNSA. V was cut by 5 bases and J by 5 bases, with 18 bases left in between. The CDR3 spans 15 residues. Here the CDR3 reads CASSKRHLSQETQYF. The CDR3 region has the DNA TGTGCCAGCAGCAAAAGACACCTCAGCCAGGAGACCCAGTACTTC.

Only a few counts were recorded for this clonotype. The genes are TRBV12-3 or TRBV12-4 and TRBJ1-5; possible D gene TRBD1, 6 bases. V was pared by 3 bases and J by 5 bases, with 11 bases between. This CDR3 region has 14 residues. The chain's CDR3 is CASSFDRKDQPQHF. The DNA of the CDR3 is TGTGCCAGCAGTTTCGACAGGAAGGATCAGCCCCAGCATTTT.

This clonotype was observed many times. V usage is TRBV5-4 and J usage is TRBJ2-1; 9 bases agree with TRBD2. V dropped 3 bases and J dropped 6; count of bases not matched to a gene: 13. The CDR3 extends over 17 amino acids. CDR1 and CDR2 from the germline V gene are SGHNT and YYREEE (reference sequence). CDR3 amino acids: CASSSTSLAGQLNEQFF. CDR3 DNA sequence: TGTGCCAGCAGCTCCACCTCGCTAGCGGGGCAACTCAATGAGCAGTTCTTC.

This clonotype was picked up a small number of times. This chain connects TRBV5-6 to TRBJ2-5, with D possibly TRBD1 on 6 matching bases. Trimming took 4 bases from V and 1 from J, leaving 11 bases between them. The CDR3 contains 14 residues. Germline CDR1 reads SGHDT; CDR2 reads YYEEEE. The CDR3 protein is CASSATGFQETQYF. CDR3 in DNA: TGTGCCAGCAGCGCAACAGGGTTCCAAGAGACCCAGTACTTC.

This clonotype came up many times. This rearrangement joins TRBV6-2 or TRBV6-3 to TRBJ1-1; D call uncertain. Trimming removed 8 bases at V and 2 bases at J, with 9 bases between. Germline CDR1 is MNHEY and CDR2 is SVGEGT. The CDR3 has 12 amino acids. The CDR3 spells CASGRLNTEAFF. In DNA, the CDR3 is TGTGCCAGCGGCAGACTTAACACTGAAGCTTTCTTT.

The chain employs TRBV6-1 and TRBJ2-6, with 9 positions matching TRBD1. Germline V gene data show CDR1 as MNHNS and CDR2 as SASEGT. Germline trimming cut 5 bases from V and 1 base from J; bases unmatched to any gene: 9. This CDR3 contains 18 residues. In DNA, the CDR3 is TGTGCCAGCAGTCCTGGGACAGGGTTGTTATCTGGGGCCAACGTCCTGACTTTC. Encoded protein: CASSPGTGLLSGANVLTF.